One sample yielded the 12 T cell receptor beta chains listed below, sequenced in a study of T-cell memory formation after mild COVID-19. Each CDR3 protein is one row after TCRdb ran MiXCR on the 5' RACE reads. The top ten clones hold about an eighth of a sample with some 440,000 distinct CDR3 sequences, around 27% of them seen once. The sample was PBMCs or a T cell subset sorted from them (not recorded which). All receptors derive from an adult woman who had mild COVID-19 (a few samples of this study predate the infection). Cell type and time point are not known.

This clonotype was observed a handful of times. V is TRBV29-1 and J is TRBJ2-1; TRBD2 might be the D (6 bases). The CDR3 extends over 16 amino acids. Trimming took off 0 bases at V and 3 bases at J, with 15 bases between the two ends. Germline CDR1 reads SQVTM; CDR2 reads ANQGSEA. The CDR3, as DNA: TGCAGCGTTGAAGAAGAGAGGAGGCGGGGCTACAATGAGCAGTTCTTC. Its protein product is CSVEEERRRGYNEQFF.

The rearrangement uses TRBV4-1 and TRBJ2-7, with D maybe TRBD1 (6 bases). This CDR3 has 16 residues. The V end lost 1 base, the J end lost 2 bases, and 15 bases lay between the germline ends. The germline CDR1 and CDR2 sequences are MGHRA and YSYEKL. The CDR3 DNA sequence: TGCGCCAGCAGCCAAGGGGGACCAGGGGCCCCCTACGAGCAGTACTTC. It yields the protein CASSQGGPGAPYEQYF.

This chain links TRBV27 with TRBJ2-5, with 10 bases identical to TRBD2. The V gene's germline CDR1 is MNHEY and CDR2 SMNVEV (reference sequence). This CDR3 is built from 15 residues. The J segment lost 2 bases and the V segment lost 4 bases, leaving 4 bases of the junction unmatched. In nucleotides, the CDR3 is TGTGCCAGCAGTTCCGTACTAGCGGGACAAGAGACCCAGTACTTC. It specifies CASSSVLAGQETQYF.

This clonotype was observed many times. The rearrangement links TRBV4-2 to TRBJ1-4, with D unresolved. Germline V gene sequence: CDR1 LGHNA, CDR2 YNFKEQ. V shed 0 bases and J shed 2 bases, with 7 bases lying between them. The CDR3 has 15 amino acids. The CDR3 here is CASSQDWSTNEKLFF. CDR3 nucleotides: TGTGCCAGCAGCCAAGATTGGAGCACTAATGAAAAACTGTTTTTT.

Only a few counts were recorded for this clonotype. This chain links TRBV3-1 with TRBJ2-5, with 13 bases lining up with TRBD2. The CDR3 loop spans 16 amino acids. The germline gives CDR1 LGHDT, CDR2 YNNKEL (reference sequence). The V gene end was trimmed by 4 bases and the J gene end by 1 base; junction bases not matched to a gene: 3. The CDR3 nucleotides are TGTGCCAGCAGCCGGGGACTAGCGGGGCTCCAAGAGACCCAGTACTTC. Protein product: CASSRGLAGLQETQYF.

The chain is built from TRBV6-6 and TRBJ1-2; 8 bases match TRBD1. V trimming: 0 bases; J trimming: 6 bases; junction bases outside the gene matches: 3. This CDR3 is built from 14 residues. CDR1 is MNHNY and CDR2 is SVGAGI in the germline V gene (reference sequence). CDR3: CASSYSAGGDGYTF. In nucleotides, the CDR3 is TGTGCCAGCAGTTACTCGGCAGGGGGCGATGGCTACACCTTC.

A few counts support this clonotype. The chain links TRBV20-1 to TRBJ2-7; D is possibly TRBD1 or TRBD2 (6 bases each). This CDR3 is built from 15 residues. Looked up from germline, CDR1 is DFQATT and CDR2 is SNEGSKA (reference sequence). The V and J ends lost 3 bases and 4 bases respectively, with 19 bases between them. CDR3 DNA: TGCAGTGCTAGCCCCGAGGGGGGCGGGTTGTACGAGCAGTACTTC. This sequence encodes CSASPEGGGLYEQYF.

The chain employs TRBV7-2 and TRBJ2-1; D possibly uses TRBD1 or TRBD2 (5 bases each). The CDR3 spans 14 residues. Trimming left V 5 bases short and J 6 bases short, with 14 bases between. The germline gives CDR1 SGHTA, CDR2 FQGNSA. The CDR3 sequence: CASSPGPPSNEQFF. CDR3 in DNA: TGTGCCAGCAGCCCGGGACCCCCGTCCAATGAGCAGTTCTTC.

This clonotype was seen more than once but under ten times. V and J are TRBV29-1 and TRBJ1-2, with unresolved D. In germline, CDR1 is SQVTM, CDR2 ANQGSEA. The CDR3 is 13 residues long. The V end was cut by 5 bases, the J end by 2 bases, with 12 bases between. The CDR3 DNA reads TGCAGCGTTTTGTCGGGGATAAACTATGGCTACACCTTC. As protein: CSVLSGINYGYTF.

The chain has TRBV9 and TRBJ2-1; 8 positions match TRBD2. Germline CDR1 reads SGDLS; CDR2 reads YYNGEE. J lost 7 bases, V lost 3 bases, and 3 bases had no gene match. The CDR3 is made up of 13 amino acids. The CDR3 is CASSASGLNEQFF. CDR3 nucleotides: TGTGCCAGCAGCGCTAGCGGGTTAAATGAGCAGTTCTTC. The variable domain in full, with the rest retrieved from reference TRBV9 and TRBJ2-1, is DSGVTQTPKHLITATGQRVTLRCSPRSGDLSVYWYQQSLDQGLQFLIQYYNGEERAKGNILERFSAQQFPDLHSELNLSSLELGDSALYFCASSASGLNEQFFGPGTRLTVL.

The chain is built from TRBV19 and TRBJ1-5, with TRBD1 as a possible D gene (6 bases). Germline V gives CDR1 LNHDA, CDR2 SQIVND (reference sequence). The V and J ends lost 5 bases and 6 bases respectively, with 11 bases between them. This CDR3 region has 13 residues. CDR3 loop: CASSLTGAQPQHF. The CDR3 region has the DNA TGTGCCAGTAGTTTGACGGGGGCTCAGCCCCAGCATTTT.

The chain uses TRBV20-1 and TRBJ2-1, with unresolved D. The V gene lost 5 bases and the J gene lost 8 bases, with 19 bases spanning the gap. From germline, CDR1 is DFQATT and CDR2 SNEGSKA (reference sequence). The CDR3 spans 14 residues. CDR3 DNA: TGCAGTGCTTATGATGGGCAGAGGTGGGATGAGCAGTTCTTC. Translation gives CSAYDGQRWDEQFF.